These 18 T cell receptor beta chains were all obtained from the same sample, sequenced in a study of blood T cell repertoires in COVID-19. Sequenced by immunoSEQ multiplex PCR; TCRdb stores in-frame clones only, minus some. The table has 120,000 or so clones, almost 90% seen once. The sequenced material came from peripheral blood. Every receptor here comes from a woman aged 60 to 75 with COVID-19, enrolled during active disease.

The chain couples TRBV7-2 to TRBJ2-7; tentative D call: TRBD1 (5 bases). The CDR3 spans 14 residues. Germline V gives CDR1 SGHTA, CDR2 FQGNSA. Trimming cost V 0 bases and J 7 bases, with 13 bases left between them. In nucleotides, the CDR3 is TGTGCCAGCAGCTTAGCGCCGGGCCCAGGGGAGCAGTACTTC. The encoded protein is CASSLAPGPGEQYF.

This clone was seen a few times. The rearrangement uses TRBV9 and TRBJ1-6; unclear D gene. Trimming cost V 6 bases and J 6 bases, with 16 bases left between them. CDR1 and CDR2 from the germline V gene are SGDLS and YYNGEE. CDR3 length: 15 residues. The chain's CDR3 is CASKEGGQPNSPLHF. DNA of the CDR3: TGTGCCAGCAAGGAGGGTGGCCAGCCTAATTCACCCCTCCACTTT.

The chain employs TRBV7-9 and TRBJ1-6, with no clear D. V was trimmed by 1 base and J by 6 bases, leaving 10 bases between them. This CDR3 is 15 amino acids long. CDR1 is SEHNR and CDR2 is FQNEAQ in the germline V gene (reference sequence). The CDR3, as DNA: TGTGCCAGCAGCTTAGGTCTCTCTACTAATTCACCCCTCCACTTT. This gives the protein CASSLGLSTNSPLHF.

This chain links TRBV21-1 with TRBJ1-1. TRBV21-1 is a known pseudogene. CDR3 length: 17 residues. For the CDR3, the DNA is TGTGCCAGCAGCAAAGGCATTAGGGGGGGCGTCGGCACTGAAGCTTTCTTT. It is translated as CASSKGIRGGVGTEAFF.

This clone appeared a few times. V gene TRBV4-3 combines with J gene TRBJ2-2; 7 bases map to TRBD1. The CDR3 covers 15 residues. From germline, CDR1 is LGHNA and CDR2 YSLEER. V gave up 4 bases and J gave up 1 base; unmatched junction bases: 3. The CDR3 DNA sequence: TGCGCCAGCAGCCTCCGACAGGGGAACACCGGGGAGCTGTTTTTT. Its translation: CASSLRQGNTGELFF.

The CDR3: CASKEVVDNSPLHF. The CDR3 coding sequence is TGTGCCAGCAAAGAGGTAGTAGATAATTCACCCCTCCACTTT. J is TRBJ1-6 and V is TRBV27; D is uncertain. V was clipped by 7 bases and J by 5 bases, with 12 bases between them. The CDR3 loop spans 14 amino acids. Germline V gives CDR1 MNHEY, CDR2 SMNVEV (reference sequence).

The chain links TRBV6-1 to TRBJ1-5, with D possibly TRBD1 on 5 matching bases. Germline V gene lookup returns CDR1 MNHNS and CDR2 SASEGT. Trimming removed 4 bases at V and 4 bases at J, with 20 bases between. This CDR3 is built from 17 residues. CDR3 sequence: CASSVLRGGEWNQPQHF. CDR3 coding DNA: TGTGCCAGCAGTGTCCTTCGGGGGGGAGAGTGGAATCAGCCCCAGCATTTT.

This chain connects TRBV3-1 (or the pseudogene TRBV3-2) to TRBJ1-1, with D perhaps TRBD1 (5 bases). The germline CDR1 and CDR2 sequences are LGHDT and YNNKEL (reference sequence). This CDR3 has 13 residues. Trimming pared 2 bases from V and 5 bases from J, leaving 9 bases between. CDR3 in DNA: TGTGCCAGCAGCCAACCAGGGTCTACTGAAGCTTTCTTT. Its protein product is CASSQPGSTEAFF.

This clone was observed a single time. The chain links TRBV21-1 to TRBJ1-1; the table names TRBD1, a call not compared with the DNA. TRBV21-1 is recorded as a pseudogene. The CDR3 loop spans 14 amino acids. This CDR3 reads CARRRGQLNTEAFF. The CDR3 nucleotides are TGTGCCCGACGAAGGGGACAGCTGAACACTGAAGCTTTCTTT.

This chain connects TRBV28 to TRBJ1-1, with D maybe TRBD1 (5 bases). CDR3 length equals 11 residues. The germline CDR1 and CDR2 sequences are MDHEN and SYDVKM. V gave up 6 bases and J gave up 4 bases, with 6 bases separating them. CDR3 nucleotides: TGTGCCAGCAGCGGGGGCACTGAAGCTTTCTTT. This gives the protein CASSGGTEAFF.

This sequence joins TRBV7-2 and TRBJ1-2; D is perhaps TRBD1 (5 bases). The V end was cut by 5 bases, the J end by 8 bases, with 12 bases between. Germline assignment: CDR1 SGHTA and CDR2 FQGNSA. The CDR3 has 12 residues. The CDR3 nucleotides are TGTGCCAGCAGCCGGGACGGGAGAGGCTACACCTTC. Translation: CASSRDGRGYTF.

The chain recombines TRBV7-2 with TRBJ1-1; no definite D call. Trimming took 7 bases from V and 0 from J, leaving 12 bases between them. Germline assignment: CDR1 SGHTA and CDR2 FQGNSA. The CDR3 totals 14 residues. CDR3 residues: CASIRFPMNTEAFF. The DNA for the CDR3 is TGTGCCAGCATCCGGTTCCCTATGAACACTGAAGCTTTCTTT. Complete variable domain (other parts from reference TRBV7-2 and TRBJ1-1): GAGVSQSPSNKVTEKGKDVELRCDPISGHTALYWYRQSLGQGLEFLIYFQGNSAPDKSGLPSDRFSAERTGGSVSTLTIQRTQQEDSAVYLCASIRFPMNTEAFFGQGTRLTVV.

The rearrangement joins TRBV7-2 to TRBJ1-2; TRBD1 aligns across 8 bases. The CDR3 is made up of 14 amino acids. V gave up 6 bases and J gave up 6 bases; unmatched junction bases: 9. Germline V gene data show CDR1 as SGHTA and CDR2 as FQGNSA. CDR3 sequence (DNA): TGTGCCAGCAGGGCAGACAGGGGTAGGGATGGCTACACCTTC. Translation: CASRADRGRDGYTF.

The V gene is TRBV5-4, the J gene TRBJ2-4, with D perhaps TRBD2 (7 bases). The germline V gene encodes CDR1 SGHNT and CDR2 YYREEE (reference sequence). This CDR3 region has 15 residues. V lost 0 bases and J 7 bases, leaving 14 bases between the germline ends. The CDR3 loop is CASSLVGGAGNIQYF. DNA of the CDR3: TGTGCCAGCAGCTTGGTTGGGGGGGCAGGGAACATTCAGTACTTC.

The rearrangement joins TRBV2 to TRBJ1-2; 7 bases map to TRBD1. This CDR3 region has 13 residues. J lost 3 bases, V lost 8 bases, and 6 bases had no gene match. Germline V lookup: CDR1 SNHLY, CDR2 FYNNEI. CDR3 loop: CASDRDSHYGYTF. The CDR3 DNA is TGTGCCAGCGACAGGGACTCTCACTATGGCTACACCTTC.

This rearrangement joins TRBV7-3 to TRBJ2-1; a possible D gene is TRBD1 (6 bases). The V and J ends lost 2 bases and 9 bases respectively, with 14 bases between them. Germline V gene lookup returns CDR1 SGHTA and CDR2 FQGTGA. This CDR3 has 14 residues. CDR3 region: CASSLGNTGTEQFF. The CDR3 DNA reads TGTGCCAGCAGCTTAGGGAACACAGGGACTGAGCAGTTCTTC.

This clone has a single count. The rearrangement joins TRBV25-1 to TRBJ2-3; possible D gene TRBD1, 6 bases. The CDR3 extends over 15 amino acids. CDR1 and CDR2 from the germline V gene are MGHDK and SYGVNS. V was clipped by 2 bases and J by 2 bases, with 11 bases between them. Here the CDR3 reads CASSENREPTDTQYF. CDR3 DNA sequence: TGTGCCAGCAGTGAAAACAGGGAGCCCACAGATACGCAGTATTTT. Combining the CDR3 with reference TRBV25-1 and TRBJ2-3 gives the whole variable domain EADIYQTPRYLVIGTGKKITLECSQTMGHDKMYWYQQDPGMELHLIHYSYGVNSTEKGDLSSESTVSRIRTEHFPLTLESARPSHTSQYLCASSENREPTDTQYFGPGTRLTVL.

This rearrangement joins TRBV19 to TRBJ2-5; TRBD2 matches at 11 bases. Trimming at V came to 4 bases and at J to 5 bases, leaving 9 bases not matched to a gene. This CDR3 comprises 16 residues. Germline CDR1 reads LNHDA; CDR2 reads SQIVND (reference sequence). CDR3 coding DNA: TGTGCCAGTAGTACGGATTTAGCGGGGGGGGCCGAGACCCAGTACTTC. This encodes CASSTDLAGGAETQYF.